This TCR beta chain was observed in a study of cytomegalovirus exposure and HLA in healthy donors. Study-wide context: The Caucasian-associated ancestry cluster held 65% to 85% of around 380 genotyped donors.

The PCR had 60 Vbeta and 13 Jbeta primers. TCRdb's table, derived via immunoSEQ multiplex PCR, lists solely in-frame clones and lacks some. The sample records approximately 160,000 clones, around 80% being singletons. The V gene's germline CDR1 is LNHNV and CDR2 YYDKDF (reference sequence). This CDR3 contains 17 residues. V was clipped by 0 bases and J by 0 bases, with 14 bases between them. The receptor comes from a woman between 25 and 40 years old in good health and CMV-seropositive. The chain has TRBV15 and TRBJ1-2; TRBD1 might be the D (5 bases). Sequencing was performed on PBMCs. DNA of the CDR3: TGTGCCACCAGCAGAGATCTCACACAGGTGCCTAACTATGGCTACACCTTC. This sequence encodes CATSRDLTQVPNYGYTF.